These 15 T cell receptor beta chains were all obtained from the same sample, sequenced in a study of graft-versus-host responses after intestinal transplantation. The repertoire was sequenced with immunoSEQ multiplex PCR; TCRdb's copy has only in-frame clones and lacks some. The table lists 75,000 to 100,000 clones, roughly 91% of them singletons. Which antigens these TCRs recognize remains unknown. Sample: unstimulated CD8+ T cells sorted from spleen or lymph node cells, taken before intestinal transplant. These receptors were collected from a human donor who received an intestinal transplant.

The chain is built from TRBV5-4 and TRBJ2-2; 7 positions match TRBD1. CDR1 SGHNT and CDR2 YYREEE come from the germline V gene (reference sequence). The ends lost 0 bases at V and 5 bases at J; junction bases unmatched: 4. The CDR3 loop spans 15 amino acids. CDR3 protein: CASSLVGQATGELFF. In DNA, the CDR3 is TGTGCCAGCAGCTTGGTCGGACAGGCGACCGGGGAGCTGTTTTTT.

CDR3 bases: TGCGCCAGCAAGCAGGGTGATTCTCTGGCCAAAAACATTCAGTACTTC. Its protein product is CASKQGDSLAKNIQYF. The rearrangement joins TRBV10-2 to TRBJ2-4; tentatively, D is TRBD1 (5 bases). There are 16 residues in the CDR3. CDR1 is WSHSY, CDR2 SAAADI, per germline. The V end was cut by 7 bases, the J end by 1 base, with 17 bases between.

V is TRBV4-1 and J is TRBJ2-5; 10 nucleotides align to TRBD2. The CDR3 spans 18 residues. Per germline, CDR1 MGHRA and CDR2 YSYEKL. V trimming: 0 bases; J trimming: 3 bases; junction bases outside the gene matches: 10. CDR3 DNA: TGCGCCAGCAGCCAAGAGCCTAGCGGGAGTGGGGTGGAAGAGACCCAGTACTTC. It translates to CASSQEPSGSGVEETQYF.

To note about this clone: One end of the junction fails to match germline, which may point to a read error. This chain links TRBV10-2 with TRBJ2-3; 9 nucleotides match TRBD2. The length of the CDR3 is 16 residues. CDR1 is WSHSY, CDR2 SAAADI, per germline. The DNA of the CDR3 is TGCGCCAGCAGTGAGTCGGGCGGGGGGGGCACGGATACGCAGTATTTT. Protein: CASSESGGGGTDTQYF.

This chain connects TRBV15 to TRBJ2-5, with D perhaps matching TRBD2 (6 bases). The CDR3 is made up of 17 amino acids. Germline V gene data show CDR1 as LNHNV and CDR2 as YYDKDF (reference sequence). Trimming removed 1 base at V and 2 bases at J, with 17 bases between. The CDR3 DNA reads as TGTGCCACCAGCAGAGCCCCGGGACTCCAGCGTCAAGAGACCCAGTACTTC. It encodes CATSRAPGLQRQETQYF. The full variable domain, with the rest looked up from reference TRBV15 and TRBJ2-5, is DAMVIQNPRYQVTQFGKPVTLSCSQTLNHNVMYWYQQKSSQAPKLLFHYYDKDFNNEADTPDNFQSRRPNTSFCFLDIRSPGLGDTAMYLCATSRAPGLQRQETQYFGPGTRLLVL.

In this sample, this clone turned up once. The chain joins TRBV27 to TRBJ2-7; the match to TRBD2 covers 7 bases. In germline, CDR1 is MNHEY, CDR2 SMNVEV (reference sequence). The CDR3 is 12 amino acids. V trimming: 10 bases; J trimming: 2 bases; junction bases outside the gene matches: 5. The CDR3 loop is CATSAGTYEQYF. The CDR3 DNA reads TGTGCCACCTCAGCGGGGACCTACGAGCAGTACTTC.

The chain employs TRBV5-5 and TRBJ2-7; 12 bases line up with TRBD2. The CDR3 length is 15 residues. Per the germline V gene, CDR1 is SGHKS and CDR2 is YYEKEE (reference sequence). V lost 1 base to trimming and J lost 5 bases; unmatched junction nucleotides: 4. This CDR3 is CASSLLAGGLDEQYF. CDR3 nucleotides: TGTGCCAGCAGCTTGCTAGCGGGAGGGTTAGACGAGCAGTACTTC.

V usage is TRBV18 and J usage is TRBJ2-7; 8 positions agree with TRBD1. There are 15 residues in the CDR3. V gave up 2 bases and J gave up 5 bases; unmatched junction bases: 8. Germline CDR1 KGHSH, CDR2 LQKENI. Here the CDR3 DNA reads TGTGCCAGCTCACCAAGTCAGGGGGCAGGCGACGAGCAGTACTTC. This codes for CASSPSQGAGDEQYF. The variable domain in full, completed from reference TRBV18 and TRBJ2-7, reads NAGVMQNPRHLVRRRGQEARLRCSPMKGHSHVYWYRQLPEEGLKFMVYLQKENIIDESGMPKERFSAEFPKEGPSILRIQQVVRGDSAAYFCASSPSQGAGDEQYFGPGTRLTVT.

This chain links TRBV27 with TRBJ2-2; TRBD2 aligns across 7 bases. With V trimmed by 3 bases and J by 6 bases, 7 bases remained unmatched. Germline CDR1 MNHEY, CDR2 SMNVEV (reference sequence). This CDR3 is 15 amino acids long. For the CDR3, the DNA is TGTGCCAGCAGTTTGGCGGGAGAGGAGGCCGGGGAGCTGTTTTTT. Protein sequence: CASSLAGEEAGELFF.

This chain uses TRBV7-9 with TRBJ2-7; 7 positions match TRBD2. From germline, CDR1 is SEHNR and CDR2 FQNEAQ (reference sequence). V lost 5 bases to trimming and J lost 2 bases; unmatched junction nucleotides: 6. The CDR3 extends over 14 amino acids. The CDR3 region is CASSLGLVTYEQYF. For the CDR3, the DNA is TGTGCCAGCAGCCTAGGACTAGTCACCTACGAGCAGTACTTC.

This clone was found once. V and J are TRBV19 and TRBJ1-2, with 7 nucleotides matching TRBD1. Trimming at V came to 7 bases and at J to 2 bases, leaving 4 bases not matched to a gene. Germline CDR1 and CDR2: LNHDA and SQIVND (reference sequence). CDR3 length: 13 residues. The chain's CDR3 is CASNPTGNYGYTF. The CDR3 coding sequence is TGTGCCAGTAACCCGACAGGGAACTATGGCTACACCTTC.

This chain uses TRBV5-1 with TRBJ2-3, with D unresolved. Germline-derived CDR1 and CDR2 are SGHRS and YFSETQ. The CDR3 length is 12 residues. Trimming left V 0 bases short and J 4 bases short, with 3 bases between. As DNA, the CDR3 is TGCGCCAGCAGCTTGGTCGCAGATACGCAGTATTTT. This sequence encodes CASSLVADTQYF. Variable domain in full (rest from reference TRBV5-1 and TRBJ2-3): KAGVTQTPRYLIKTRGQQVTLSCSPISGHRSVSWYQQTPGQGLQFLFEYFSETQRNKGNFPGRFSGRQFSNSRSEMNVSTLELGDSALYLCASSLVADTQYFGPGTRLTVL.

Only one count was recorded for this clone. The chain recombines TRBV6-5 with TRBJ1-6, with D perhaps matching TRBD1 (5 bases). CDR1 MNHEY and CDR2 SVGAGI come from the germline V gene. The V end was cut by 4 bases, the J end by 11 bases, with 9 bases between. This CDR3 has 12 amino acids. Here the CDR3 DNA reads TGTGCCAGCAGTTCGACAGATGCACCCCTCCACTTT. Translated, it gives CASSSTDAPLHF.

This chain links TRBV27 with TRBJ2-7, with D unclear. The CDR3 sequence is 14 residues long. V was trimmed by 6 bases and J by 0 bases, leaving 12 bases between them. Germline V gene data show CDR1 as MNHEY and CDR2 as SMNVEV (reference sequence). The CDR3 here is CASSLRQPSYEQYF. Written as DNA, the CDR3 is TGTGCCAGCAGCCTGCGCCAACCCTCCTACGAGCAGTACTTC.

The genes are TRBV6-1 and TRBJ2-7, with a tentative D call TRBD1 (6 bases). Germline CDR1 MNHNS, CDR2 SASEGT. V lost 6 bases to trimming and J lost 1 base, with 10 bases between them. CDR3 size: 13 residues. Here the CDR3 DNA reads TGTGCCAGCAGCTGGGGGCTGTCCTACGAGCAGTACTTC. Amino acids: CASSWGLSYEQYF.